This T cell receptor (beta chain) is drawn from a study of T cell clonality in common variable immunodeficiency. Findings and caveats of the study: Authors noted CVID clonality's cause needs subpopulation repertoire sequencing. CVID subjects shared fewer TCRbeta clones than healthy controls did.

This clone has only a few counts. Its antigen is still unknown. The read gets to within 3 residues of the CDR3 end, and the germline J gene fills in the rest. Donors gave about 5 to 8 ml heparinized peripheral whole blood. Germline values: CDR1 SEHNR, CDR2 FQNEAQ (reference sequence). CDR3 length: 15 residues. V dropped 4 bases and J dropped 5 bases, with 18 bases sitting between them. Assay: immunoSEQ multiplex PCR; the TCRdb copy retains only in-frame clones and omits some. Recorded here are around 81,000 clones, with no singletons, and the ten leading clones hold about 0.8%. Material for sequencing was peripheral blood mononuclear cells. The sequence was collected from a person aged 18-69 years in good health. This chain joins TRBV7-9 and TRBJ2-7; D possibly corresponds to TRBD1 (5 bases). CDR3 in amino acids: CASSSDLGPWDEQYF. The DNA read from the CDR3 is TGTGCCAGCAGCTCGGACCTGGGGCCCTGGGACGAG. The whole variable domain, remainder taken from reference TRBV7-9 and TRBJ2-7, is DTGVSQNPRHKITKRGQNVTFRCDPISEHNRLYWYRQTLGQGPEFLTYFQNEAQLEKSRLLSDRFSAERPKGSFSTLEIQRTEQGDSAMYLCASSSDLGPWDEQYFGPGTRLTVT.